The 23 T cell receptor beta chains below come from one sample, sequenced in a study of Ad26.COV2.S vaccination and SARS-CoV-2 variants. The assay was immunoSEQ multiplex PCR, and TCRdb's table has in-frame clones only and misses some. This sample carries about 140,000 clones, just over 85% of them seen once, and the ten largest clones take around 5.1%. The material sequenced was peripheral blood, taken after recovery from COVID-19. The origin of the receptors is a human donor who had recovered from COVID-19.

The rearrangement links TRBV4-3 to TRBJ1-1; unclear D gene. V lost 4 bases to trimming and J lost 5 bases, with 17 bases between them. This CDR3 has 15 residues. Germline CDR1 reads LGHNA; CDR2 reads YSLEER. The CDR3 reads CASSPSQYSWTEAFF. DNA for the CDR3: TGCGCCAGCAGCCCGTCGCAATATTCGTGGACTGAAGCTTTCTTT.

The chain joins TRBV18 to TRBJ1-1; D is unclear. This CDR3 is 14 amino acids long. V dropped 3 bases and J dropped 0 bases, with 8 bases sitting between them. Germline CDR1 KGHSH, CDR2 LQKENI. The CDR3 here is CASSPSFMNTEAFF. In nucleotides, the CDR3 is TGTGCCAGCTCACCGTCGTTCATGAACACTGAAGCTTTCTTT.

In DNA, the CDR3 is TGTGCCAGCAGCGGGGGACAGGGTGGAACTGAAGCTTTCTTT. Its translation is CASSGGQGGTEAFF. The V gene is TRBV9, the J gene TRBJ1-1; 9 bases fit TRBD1. Germline V lookup: CDR1 SGDLS, CDR2 YYNGEE. The CDR3 extends over 14 amino acids. The V and J ends lost 3 bases and 5 bases, in that order; junction bases with no gene match: 5.

This clone occurred a few times. The chain employs TRBV6-2 or TRBV6-3 and TRBJ1-6, with D possibly TRBD1 on 5 matching bases. The ends were cut back, 6 bases at V and 10 bases at J, with 7 bases in the middle. The CDR3 runs 11 residues. Germline V gene data show CDR1 as MNHEY and CDR2 as SVGEGT. The CDR3 reads CASSTGSPLHF. The CDR3, as DNA: TGTGCCAGCAGCACAGGCTCACCCCTCCACTTT.

This clone was counted once. This sequence joins TRBV6-2 or TRBV6-3 and TRBJ2-5, with D uncertain. Between the trimmed V and J ends, which lost 2 bases and 5 bases, there was a span of 9 bases. The CDR3 covers 13 residues. Germline CDR1 is MNHEY and CDR2 is SVGEGT. The CDR3: CASSYRLMETQYF. CDR3 coding DNA: TGTGCCAGCAGTTACCGGCTGATGGAGACCCAGTACTTC.

This clone was counted a few times. The V gene is TRBV27, the J gene TRBJ2-3, with D perhaps matching TRBD1 (5 bases). This CDR3 is 13 amino acids long. Trimming cost V 7 bases and J 1 base, with 9 bases left between them. Per germline, CDR1 MNHEY and CDR2 SMNVEV (reference sequence). For the CDR3, the DNA is TGTGCCAGCAAGGGGCTTGGCACAGATACGCAGTATTTT. It translates to CASKGLGTDTQYF.

The chain links TRBV6-5 to TRBJ2-7; tentatively, D is TRBD1 (5 bases). V dropped 2 bases and J dropped 3 bases, with 17 bases sitting between them. The CDR3 has 16 amino acids. The germline V gene encodes CDR1 MNHEY and CDR2 SVGAGI. CDR3: CASSYRRTKPFYEQYF. DNA of the CDR3: TGTGCCAGCAGTTACAGAAGGACAAAACCCTTCTACGAGCAGTACTTC.

The chain joins TRBV3-1 (or the pseudogene TRBV3-2) to TRBJ2-2, with D possibly matching TRBD1 (6 bases). Germline V lookup: CDR1 LGHDT, CDR2 YNNKEL (reference sequence). With 2 bases removed from V and 2 bases from J, the gap between germline ends came to 9 bases. This CDR3 comprises 15 residues. In DNA, the CDR3 is TGTGCCAGCAGCCAATCAGGGGCTAACACCGGGGAGCTGTTTTTT. Its protein product is CASSQSGANTGELFF.

The chain links TRBV18 to TRBJ1-2, with D perhaps matching TRBD1 (5 bases). V was cut by 3 bases and J by 2 bases, with 19 bases left in between. The CDR3 extends over 17 amino acids. Germline CDR1 and CDR2: KGHSH and LQKENI. The CDR3 here is CASSPSPEGRYNYGYTF. The CDR3 coding sequence is TGTGCCAGCTCACCGTCTCCTGAGGGGCGCTACAACTATGGCTACACCTTC.

This chain links TRBV19 with TRBJ1-5, with a possible D match to TRBD1 (5 bases). Germline assignment: CDR1 LNHDA and CDR2 SQIVND (reference sequence). With 5 bases removed from V and 6 bases from J, the gap between germline ends came to 8 bases. This CDR3 spans 12 amino acids. The CDR3 sequence is CASSYGAQPQHF. Here the CDR3 DNA reads TGTGCCAGTAGTTATGGGGCTCAGCCCCAGCATTTT.

This clone was seen only once. The chain has TRBV19 and TRBJ2-3, with D maybe TRBD2 (6 bases). Germline lookup yields CDR1 LNHDA and CDR2 SQIVND (reference sequence). CDR3 length: 13 amino acids. V lost 5 bases, J lost 3 bases, and 9 bases lay in between. CDR3 amino acids: CASSYGGTDTQYF. The CDR3 nucleotides are TGTGCCAGTAGTTATGGGGGGACAGATACGCAGTATTTT.

V and J are TRBV19 and TRBJ1-3, with 8 nucleotides matching TRBD1. V lost 4 bases and J lost 4; bases outside the gene matches: 6. Germline V gene data show CDR1 as LNHDA and CDR2 as SQIVND (reference sequence). The CDR3 runs to 15 residues. The CDR3 here is CASSTLWTGGNTIYF. The DNA for the CDR3 is TGTGCCAGTAGTACCCTCTGGACAGGGGGAAACACCATATATTTT.

The chain carries TRBV18 and TRBJ2-2, with a possible D match to TRBD1 (6 bases). Germline CDR1 and CDR2: KGHSH and LQKENI. The germline V and J ends were trimmed by 0 bases and 2 bases, with 13 bases remaining between them. There are 17 residues in the CDR3. The CDR3 sequence is CASSPPTGSRNTGELFF. The CDR3 coding sequence is TGTGCCAGCTCACCACCCACAGGGTCGAGAAACACCGGGGAGCTGTTTTTT. The full variable domain, in which reference TRBV18 and TRBJ2-2 provide the parts outside the CDR3, is NAGVMQNPRHLVRRRGQEARLRCSPMKGHSHVYWYRQLPEEGLKFMVYLQKENIIDESGMPKERFSAEFPKEGPSILRIQQVVRGDSAAYFCASSPPTGSRNTGELFFGEGSRLTVL.

A single count supports this clone. The CDR3 DNA follows: TGTGCCAGCAAGGTAGCGGGGGGAGCCTACGAGCAGTACTTC. Translated: CASKVAGGAYEQYF. The gene calls are TRBV14 and TRBJ2-7; TRBD2 matches at 10 bases. V shed 7 bases, J shed 2 bases, and the junction held 5 bases outside the gene matches. This CDR3 has 14 amino acids. CDR1 SGHDN and CDR2 FVKESK come from the germline V gene. The whole variable domain, remainder taken from reference TRBV14 and TRBJ2-7, is EAGVTQFPSHSVIEKGQTVTLRCDPISGHDNLYWYRRVMGKEIKFLLHFVKESKQDESGMPNNRFLAERTGGTYSTLKVQPAELEDSGVYFCASKVAGGAYEQYFGPGTRLTVT.

The rearrangement links TRBV7-9 to TRBJ1-6; TRBD1 might be the D (5 bases). The CDR3 sequence is 15 residues long. Germline V lookup: CDR1 SEHNR, CDR2 FQNEAQ (reference sequence). Trimming left V 4 bases short and J 4 bases short, with 11 bases between. The CDR3 bases are TGTGCCAGCAGCTCGACAGACGGGTATAATTCACCCCTCCACTTT. It codes for CASSSTDGYNSPLHF.

This sequence joins TRBV2 and TRBJ2-1, with a weak D call TRBD2 (5 bases). The CDR3 has 14 amino acids. V lost 3 bases and J lost 7, with 13 bases in between. Germline V gene sequence: CDR1 SNHLY, CDR2 FYNNEI. CDR3 region: CASSDARVGNEQFF. In DNA, the CDR3 is TGTGCCAGCAGTGATGCGAGGGTTGGTAATGAGCAGTTCTTC. The full variable domain, rest sourced from reference TRBV2 and TRBJ2-1, is EPEVTQTPSHQVTQMGQEVILRCVPISNHLYFYWYRQILGQKVEFLVSFYNNEISEKSEIFDDQFSVERPDGSNFTLKIRSTKLEDSAMYFCASSDARVGNEQFFGPGTRLTVL.

V and J are TRBV7-9 and TRBJ2-5; a weak D match, TRBD2 (6 bases). The CDR3 sequence is 15 residues long. V was pared by 2 bases and J by 6 bases, with 16 bases between. Looked up from germline, CDR1 is SEHNR and CDR2 is FQNEAQ (reference sequence). The CDR3 here is CASSLSAGTDKTQYF. The CDR3, as DNA: TGTGCCAGCAGCTTATCGGCCGGGACTGATAAGACCCAGTACTTC. Filled out from reference TRBV7-9 and TRBJ2-5, the complete variable domain reads DTGVSQNPRHKITKRGQNVTFRCDPISEHNRLYWYRQTLGQGPEFLTYFQNEAQLEKSRLLSDRFSAERPKGSFSTLEIQRTEQGDSAMYLCASSLSAGTDKTQYFGPGTRLLVL.

The chain has TRBV3-1 (or the pseudogene TRBV3-2) and TRBJ1-5; D is uncertain. V was trimmed by 11 bases and J by 5 bases, leaving 10 bases between them. The CDR3 spans 11 residues. CDR1 and CDR2 from the germline V gene are LGHDT and YNNKEL (reference sequence). The CDR3 here is CASGRDQPQHF. CDR3 in DNA: TGTGCCTCCGGACGGGATCAGCCCCAGCATTTT.

A single count supports this clone. The rearrangement joins TRBV5-1 to TRBJ2-2, with 8 positions matching TRBD2. Germline V lookup: CDR1 SGHRS, CDR2 YFSETQ. CDR3 length: 16 residues. Trimming took 5 bases from V and 3 from J; bases not matched to a gene: 9. In DNA, the CDR3 is TGCGCCAGCAGATCACCGGGGGGGACCGACACCGGGGAGCTGTTTTTT. This translates into CASRSPGGTDTGELFF.

This clone was recorded once. The chain carries TRBV5-1 and TRBJ2-1; TRBD2 matches 11 bases. Germline V CDR1 and CDR2: SGHRS, YFSETQ. J was trimmed by 6 bases and V by 0 bases; bases with no gene match: 2. This CDR3 contains 15 residues. CDR3 protein: CASSLGSGGANEQFF. The CDR3 coding sequence is TGCGCCAGCAGCTTGGGTAGCGGGGGGGCCAATGAGCAGTTCTTC.

This clone was seen a few times. The chain employs TRBV10-1 and TRBJ1-2; D not resolved. Trimming took off 8 bases at V and 4 bases at J, with 11 bases between the two ends. CDR1 is WNHNN, CDR2 SYGVQD, per germline (reference sequence). The CDR3 spans 12 residues. CDR3 sequence: CASGRSGYGYTF. The CDR3 region has the DNA TGCGCCAGCGGGAGATCCGGCTATGGCTACACCTTC.

The V gene is TRBV3-1 (or the pseudogene TRBV3-2), the J gene TRBJ1-2, with D possibly matching TRBD1 (6 bases). Germline V gene lookup returns CDR1 LGHDT and CDR2 YNNKEL (reference sequence). The CDR3 totals 15 residues. V dropped 6 bases and J dropped 0 bases, with 14 bases sitting between them. CDR3 DNA sequence: TGTGCCAGCAGTTACACCGGGACACCTAACTATGGCTACACCTTC. This translates into CASSYTGTPNYGYTF.

V is TRBV3-1 (or the pseudogene TRBV3-2) and J is TRBJ2-2; D unclear. The germline V and J ends were trimmed by 3 bases and 2 bases, with 10 bases remaining between them. The CDR3 runs 15 residues. From germline, CDR1 is LGHDT and CDR2 YNNKEL (reference sequence). CDR3 sequence reads: CASSQLKTNTGELFF. The DNA of the CDR3 is TGTGCCAGCAGCCAGCTCAAAACCAACACCGGGGAGCTGTTTTTT.